Below are 18 T cell receptor beta chains sequenced from a single sample in a study of T-cell reconstitution after alpha-beta-depleted transplantation in children. Preparation of the TCRbeta library was carried out with unique molecular identifiers. TCRdb reanalysed the PCR reads using MiXCR and keeps one entry per CDR3 protein. This repertoire shows approximately 98,000 distinct CDR3 sequences, 5.5% to 6.5% found once; its top ten account for around 23%. The specimen was PBMCs, mostly from graft donor cells, collected 360 days after TCRalphabeta/CD19-depleted stem cell transplant. The receptors stem from a male patient under 10 years old who had a stem cell transplant for acute lymphoblastic leukemia, so the T cells may come from the graft donor.

Many counts were recorded for this clonotype. DNA of the CDR3: TGTGCCAGCAGTAGGGGATTGGGAACAGATACGCAGTATTTT. Translated, it gives CASSRGLGTDTQYF. The rearrangement joins TRBV12-3 or TRBV12-4 to TRBJ2-3; D might be TRBD1 (5 bases). The CDR3 is 14 amino acids. Trimming took 5 bases from V and 3 from J, leaving 12 bases between them.

The chain joins TRBV20-1 to TRBJ1-1, with 10 bases identical to TRBD1. The CDR3 has 16 amino acids. V was clipped by 5 bases and J by 4 bases; unmatched bases: 13. CDR1 is DFQATT and CDR2 is SNEGSKA in the germline V gene (reference sequence). CDR3 bases: TGCAGTGCTTTGTCCCGGGACAGGGGCCGGGGCACTGAAGCTTTCTTT. As protein: CSALSRDRGRGTEAFF.

This clonotype was observed a few times. The V and J genes are TRBV6-5 and TRBJ2-7; D may be TRBD2 (5 bases). The V gene lost 4 bases and the J gene lost 6 bases, with 16 bases spanning the gap. The germline CDR1 and CDR2 sequences are MNHEY and SVGAGI. The CDR3 totals 14 residues. CDR3 sequence: CASSFGLRKGEQYF. The CDR3 bases are TGTGCCAGCAGTTTCGGACTCAGGAAGGGCGAGCAGTACTTC.

This clonotype occurred many times. This chain links TRBV12-3 or TRBV12-4 with TRBJ1-4, with no clear D. This CDR3 is built from 16 residues. V was cut by 5 bases and J by 0 bases, with 13 bases left in between. CDR3 region: CASSGLRYSTNEKLFF. CDR3 in DNA: TGTGCCAGCAGTGGGTTGCGGTACTCAACTAATGAAAAACTGTTTTTT.

The sample holds a few counts of this clonotype. The genes are TRBV5-1 and TRBJ2-7, with D perhaps given as TRBD1 or TRBD2 (5 bases each). Germline-derived CDR1 and CDR2 are SGHRS and YFSETQ. Trimming pared 3 bases from V and 4 bases from J, leaving 17 bases between. This CDR3 has 15 amino acids. CDR3 DNA sequence: TGCGCCAGCAGCTGGTCATCCGGGACGGGGTACGAGCAGTACTTC. Translated: CASSWSSGTGYEQYF.

The CDR3 is CASLGLAGPANTGELFF. CDR3 DNA sequence: TGTGCCAGCCTAGGGCTAGCCGGGCCAGCGAACACCGGGGAGCTGTTTTTT. The chain carries TRBV6-2 or TRBV6-3 and TRBJ2-2; a possible D gene is TRBD2 (5 bases). CDR1 MNHEY and CDR2 SVGEGT come from the germline V gene. The CDR3 is 17 amino acids. V dropped 8 bases and J dropped 0 bases, with 19 bases sitting between them.

The genes are TRBV9 and TRBJ1-2, with D possibly matching TRBD1 (6 bases). The CDR3 totals 17 residues. Germline-derived CDR1 and CDR2 are SGDLS and YYNGEE. V was trimmed by 0 bases and J by 0 bases, leaving 15 bases between them. CDR3 protein: CASSVAHRESTNYGYTF. The CDR3 DNA follows: TGTGCCAGCAGCGTAGCTCACAGGGAGTCGACTAACTATGGCTACACCTTC.

This clonotype occurred many times. The chain combines TRBV3-1 with TRBJ1-1; D ambiguous. CDR1 LGHDT and CDR2 YNNKEL come from the germline V gene (reference sequence). With 1 base removed from V and 0 bases from J, the gap between germline ends came to 9 bases. The CDR3 length is 15 residues. DNA for the CDR3: TGTGCCAGCAGCCAAGGGGCGGCTCTGAACACTGAAGCTTTCTTT. Translating gives CASSQGAALNTEAFF. Using reference TRBV3-1 and TRBJ1-1 for the parts outside the CDR3, the full variable domain is DTAVSQTPKYLVTQMGNDKSIKCEQNLGHDTMYWYKQDSKKFLKIMFSYNNKELIINETVPNRFSPKSPDKAHLNLHINSLELGDSAVYFCASSQGAALNTEAFFGQGTRLTVV.

This clonotype was recorded many times. V gene TRBV7-6 combines with J gene TRBJ2-7; TRBD2 aligns across 9 bases. CDR3 length equals 14 residues. Germline values: CDR1 SGHVS, CDR2 FNYEAQ. V lost 5 bases to trimming and J lost 7 bases; unmatched junction nucleotides: 9. The CDR3: CASSLRSGRGEQYF. CDR3 nucleotide sequence: TGTGCCAGCAGCCTTCGTAGCGGGAGAGGTGAGCAGTACTTC.

The chain uses TRBV20-1 and TRBJ2-6, with D unclear. The CDR3 runs to 15 residues. V was trimmed by 3 bases and J by 1 base, leaving 10 bases between them. Germline CDR1 DFQATT, CDR2 SNEGSKA (reference sequence). CDR3 sequence: CSARESFSGANVLTF. CDR3 DNA: TGCAGTGCTAGGGAGTCCTTTTCTGGGGCCAACGTCCTGACTTTC.

This clonotype was recorded many times. This chain connects TRBV5-6 to TRBJ2-3; 8 bases align to TRBD2. From germline, CDR1 is SGHDT and CDR2 YYEEEE. The CDR3 has 15 residues. The V and J ends lost 4 bases and 4 bases, in that order; junction bases with no gene match: 8. The CDR3, as DNA: TGTGCCAGCAGCGCCATGAGCGGGAGACCAGATACGCAGTATTTT. Its translation: CASSAMSGRPDTQYF.

This clonotype was seen a handful of times. This chain joins TRBV2 and TRBJ1-1, with D perhaps matching TRBD1 (6 bases). The germline CDR1 and CDR2 sequences are SNHLY and FYNNEI. Trimming shortened V by 6 bases and J by 1 base, and 15 bases separated the two germline ends. The CDR3 has 15 amino acids. The DNA for the CDR3 is TGTGCCAGCAGGCCTCGGACAGCCTCGAACACTGAAGCTTTCTTT. Protein product: CASRPRTASNTEAFF.

V usage is TRBV5-8 and J usage is TRBJ1-5, with TRBD1 matching 10 bases. In germline, CDR1 is SGHTS, CDR2 YDEGEE. CDR3 length: 17 amino acids. V was clipped by 6 bases and J by 5 bases; unmatched bases: 14. The CDR3: CASNNDGGTGVDQPQHF. The CDR3 DNA sequence: TGTGCCAGCAACAATGACGGGGGGACAGGGGTGGATCAGCCCCAGCATTTT.

This clonotype was picked up a small number of times. The V and J genes are TRBV6-1 and TRBJ1-5; D not certain. This CDR3 is built from 13 residues. Germline CDR1 MNHNS, CDR2 SASEGT. V lost 8 bases to trimming and J lost 2 bases, with 10 bases between them. CDR3 amino acids: CASGLGGNQPQHF. The CDR3 DNA reads TGTGCCAGCGGCCTGGGCGGCAATCAGCCCCAGCATTTT.

There are many counts of this clonotype. The genes are TRBV5-1 and TRBJ1-1, with TRBD1 matching 7 bases. V gave up 1 base and J gave up 0 bases; unmatched junction bases: 0. This CDR3 has 14 residues. The germline gives CDR1 SGHRS, CDR2 YFSETQ. The CDR3 DNA sequence: TGCGCCAGCAGCTTGACAGGGGTGAACACTGAAGCTTTCTTT. Translation gives CASSLTGVNTEAFF. The complete variable domain, with remaining parts taken from reference TRBV5-1 and TRBJ1-1, reads KAGVTQTPRYLIKTRGQQVTLSCSPISGHRSVSWYQQTPGQGLQFLFEYFSETQRNKGNFPGRFSGRQFSNSRSEMNVSTLELGDSALYLCASSLTGVNTEAFFGQGTRLTVV.

This clonotype appeared a few times. The J gene is TRBJ2-3, the V gene TRBV6-5, with 9 nucleotides matching TRBD2. The V segment lost 2 bases and the J segment 4 bases; nucleotides outside the gene matches: 4. The CDR3 is 15 amino acids. From germline, CDR1 is MNHEY and CDR2 SVGAGI. The CDR3 reads CASSYEVAGADTQYF. CDR3 nucleotides: TGTGCCAGCAGTTACGAGGTAGCGGGAGCAGATACGCAGTATTTT.

The chain is built from TRBV9 and TRBJ2-3, with no clear D. CDR1 and CDR2 (germline): SGDLS, YYNGEE. With 4 bases removed from V and 5 bases from J, the gap between germline ends came to 11 bases. The CDR3 sequence is 13 residues long. CDR3 DNA sequence: TGTGCCAGCAGCCCCACCAAGGTAGATACGCAGTATTTT. Protein product: CASSPTKVDTQYF.

This clonotype was counted ten times or more. The chain has TRBV7-9 and TRBJ2-2, with D perhaps matching TRBD2 (6 bases). Between the trimmed V and J ends, which lost 7 bases and 3 bases, there was a span of 12 bases. Germline CDR1 is SEHNR and CDR2 is FQNEAQ (reference sequence). The CDR3 is 14 amino acids. The CDR3 bases are TGTGCCAGCACTGGCGGGAAATACACCGGGGAGCTGTTTTTT. Residues: CASTGGKYTGELFF. Looking up the rest from reference TRBV7-9 and TRBJ2-2 gives the full variable domain: DTGVSQNPRHKITKRGQNVTFRCDPISEHNRLYWYRQTLGQGPEFLTYFQNEAQLEKSRLLSDRFSAERPKGSFSTLEIQRTEQGDSAMYLCASTGGKYTGELFFGEGSRLTVL.